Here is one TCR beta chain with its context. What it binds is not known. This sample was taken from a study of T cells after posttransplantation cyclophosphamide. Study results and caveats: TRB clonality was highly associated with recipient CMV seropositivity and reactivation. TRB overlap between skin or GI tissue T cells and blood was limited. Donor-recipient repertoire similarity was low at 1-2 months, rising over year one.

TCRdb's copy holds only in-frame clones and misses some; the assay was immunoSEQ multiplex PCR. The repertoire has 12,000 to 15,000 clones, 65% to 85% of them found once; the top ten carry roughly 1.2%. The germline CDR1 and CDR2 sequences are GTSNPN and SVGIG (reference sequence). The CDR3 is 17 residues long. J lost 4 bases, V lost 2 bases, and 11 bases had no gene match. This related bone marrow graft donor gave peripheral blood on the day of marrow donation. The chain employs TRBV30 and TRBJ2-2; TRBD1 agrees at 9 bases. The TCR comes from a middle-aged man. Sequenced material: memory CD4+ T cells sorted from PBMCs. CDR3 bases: TGTGCCTGGAGTCTTCCCTGGACAGGGGTGGGCACCGGGGAGCTGTTTTTT. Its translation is CAWSLPWTGVGTGELFF. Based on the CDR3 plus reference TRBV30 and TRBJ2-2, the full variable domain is SQTIHQWPATLVQPVGSPLSLECTVEGTSNPNLYWYRQAAGRGLQLLFYSVGIGQISSEVPQNLSASRPQDRQFILSSKKLLLSDSGFYLCAWSLPWTGVGTGELFFGEGSRLTVL.